This passage covers 5 T cell receptor beta chains from one sample sequenced in a study of blood T cell repertoires in COVID-19. Produced via immunoSEQ multiplex PCR; TCRdb's table is partial and in-frame only. This sample yields fewer than 450,000 clones, of which more than 75% are seen a single time; 1.2% belongs to the top ten. The sample was PBMCs or T cells enriched from blood (not recorded which). All receptors derive from a woman under 30 who had recovered from COVID-19.

This clone was recorded a few times. The chain is built from TRBV7-8 and TRBJ1-3, with 10 bases aligning to TRBD1. The V segment lost 4 bases and the J segment 0 bases; nucleotides outside the gene matches: 12. Germline CDR1 SGHVS, CDR2 FQNEAQ. The CDR3 totals 19 residues. DNA for the CDR3: TGTGCCAGCAGCTCCTTACCGGGACAGGGGATCTACTCTGGAAACACCATATATTTT. This encodes CASSSLPGQGIYSGNTIYF.

J is TRBJ1-5 and V is TRBV6-5, with 7 bases aligning to TRBD1. CDR1 and CDR2 (germline): MNHEY, SVGAGI. The CDR3 covers 14 residues. V shed 8 bases and J 6 bases; nucleotides not matched to a gene: 10. CDR3 protein: CASRSGTESQPQHF. CDR3 coding DNA: TGTGCCAGCCGATCCGGGACAGAGTCTCAGCCCCAGCATTTT.

This clone was observed a few times. The chain combines TRBV21-1 with TRBJ1-1. TRBV21-1 is a pseudogene locus. The length of the CDR3 is 14 residues. In DNA form, the CDR3 reads TGTGCCAGCAGCAGAGGGAGCTGGAACACTGAAGCTTTCTTT. This encodes CASSRGSWNTEAFF.

V gene TRBV5-1 combines with J gene TRBJ2-5, with 9 bases matching TRBD2. The CDR3 is 15 amino acids. Per germline, CDR1 SGHRS and CDR2 YFSETQ. V was clipped by 4 bases and J by 5 bases; unmatched bases: 9. The CDR3, as DNA: TGCGCCAGCAGCCTCCTGGGCGGGGGGGCCGAGACCCAGTACTTC. This translates into CASSLLGGGAETQYF.

The chain links TRBV27 to TRBJ2-7; D unclear. Per the germline V gene, CDR1 is MNHEY and CDR2 is SMNVEV (reference sequence). The CDR3 length is 13 residues. Trimming shortened V by 3 bases and J by 2 bases, and 8 bases separated the two germline ends. The CDR3 DNA reads as TGTGCCAGCAGTTTCCAGGTCACCTACGAGCAGTACTTC. Residues: CASSFQVTYEQYF.